There are a few counts of the clone carrying this T cell receptor (beta chain). Its antigen remains unknown. The entry originates in a study of OX40 agonist ivuxolimab in advanced cancers. The overall study: Of mixed ages from about 20 to 80 and averaging approximately 60 years, the group was almost 85% male. Eligibility rules accepted prior anti-PD-1, anti-PD-L1 or anti-CTLA-4 therapy, and 30% to 40% had some.

Study conclusions and caveats: The investigators did not determine what antigen specificity the expanded peripheral T cells had.

The CDR3 totals 13 residues. V lost 4 bases to trimming and J lost 4 bases, with 9 bases between them. The V gene's germline CDR1 is SGHVS and CDR2 FNYEAQ. Data came from immunoSEQ multiplex PCR; TCRdb stores just in-frame clones and leaves some out. The table records tens of thousands of clones, 86% of them present only once. Autoimmune disease history or systemic immunosuppression barred patients. The V gene is TRBV7-6, the J gene TRBJ2-3; D uncertain. The receptor's source is an adult with an advanced solid tumor such as melanoma, head and neck, liver or kidney cancer. Source: CD4+ or CD8+ T cells sorted from blood, taken in a trial of the OX40 agonist ivuxolimab. The CDR3 sequence: CASSSVVADTQYF. The CDR3 nucleotides are TGTGCCAGCAGCTCCGTGGTTGCAGATACGCAGTATTTT.